The 23 T cell receptor beta chains below come from one sample, sequenced in a study of blood T cell repertoires in COVID-19. Profiled with immunoSEQ multiplex PCR; TCRdb holds only in-frame clones, not every one. The table shows some 150,000 clones, with 88% occurring only once. Source material: PBMCs or T cells enriched from blood (not recorded which). All receptors derive from a woman aged 30 to 39 with acute COVID-19.

The DNA for the CDR3 is TGTGCCAGCAGCTCTAGCGGGAGTGGATATACGCAGTATTTT. This encodes CASSSSGSGYTQYF. The J gene is TRBJ2-3, the V gene TRBV11-2; 10 positions agree with TRBD2. This CDR3 contains 14 residues. CDR1 and CDR2 (germline): SGHAT, FQNNGV. Trimming cost V 4 bases and J 7 bases; bases outside gene matches: 5. Supplemented by reference TRBV11-2 and TRBJ2-3, the full variable domain reads EAGVAQSPRYKIIEKRQSVAFWCNPISGHATLYWYQQILGQGPKLLIQFQNNGVVDDSQLPKDRFSAERLKGVDSTLKIQPAKLEDSAVYLCASSSSGSGYTQYFGPGTRLTVL.

This chain joins TRBV5-4 and TRBJ1-2, with D tentatively TRBD1 (5 bases). The CDR3 extends over 15 amino acids. Trimming removed 3 bases at V and 2 bases at J, with 14 bases between. Germline lookup yields CDR1 SGHNT and CDR2 YYREEE (reference sequence). CDR3 bases: TGTGCCAGCAGCTCGACAGACCGGGGGAACTATGGCTACACCTTC. Protein product: CASSSTDRGNYGYTF.

The J gene is TRBJ2-2, the V gene TRBV9; D gene uncertain. This CDR3 comprises 14 residues. The ends were cut back, 0 bases at V and 3 bases at J, with 6 bases in the middle. Germline V gene lookup returns CDR1 SGDLS and CDR2 YYNGEE. CDR3 DNA sequence: TGTGCCAGCAGCGTAGACTCCGACACCGGGGAGCTGTTTTTT. Protein sequence: CASSVDSDTGELFF.

The sample holds a few counts of this clone. This chain connects TRBV5-1 to TRBJ1-2, with TRBD1 matching 10 bases. V trimming: 4 bases; J trimming: 8 bases; junction bases outside the gene matches: 8. Per the germline V gene, CDR1 is SGHRS and CDR2 is YFSETQ. The CDR3 is 14 residues long. In DNA form, the CDR3 reads TGCGCCAGCAGCACATGGGACAGGGGATGGGGCTACACCTTC. This gives the protein CASSTWDRGWGYTF.

The chain recombines TRBV6-2 or TRBV6-3 with TRBJ1-2; D gene unclear. V dropped 4 bases and J dropped 7 bases, with 10 bases sitting between them. The germline gives CDR1 MNHEY, CDR2 SVGEGT. This CDR3 is built from 12 residues. CDR3 in DNA: TGTGCCAGCAGTTGGAAGGGAGCTGGCTACACCTTC. Protein sequence: CASSWKGAGYTF.

This chain joins TRBV7-9 and TRBJ1-4, with a tentative D call TRBD1 (6 bases). This CDR3 has 15 residues. Germline lookup yields CDR1 SEHNR and CDR2 FQNEAQ (reference sequence). Trimming cost V 3 bases and J 6 bases, with 14 bases left between them. The CDR3 region is CASSFLQGWDEKLFF. The CDR3 region has the DNA TGTGCCAGCAGCTTCCTGCAGGGGTGGGATGAAAAACTGTTTTTT.

This clone has a single count. The chain joins TRBV28 to TRBJ1-4, with 8 bases identical to TRBD1. V dropped 6 bases and J dropped 8; count of bases not matched to a gene: 8. Germline values: CDR1 MDHEN, CDR2 SYDVKM. The length of the CDR3 is 14 residues. The CDR3 region has the DNA TGTGCCAGCAGATCTGGACAGGGCGGCGAAAAACTGTTTTTT. Its translation: CASRSGQGGEKLFF. The variable domain in full, with the rest retrieved from reference TRBV28 and TRBJ1-4, is DVKVTQSSRYLVKRTGEKVFLECVQDMDHENMFWYRQDPGLGLRLIYFSYDVKMKEKGDIPEGYSVSREKKERFSLILESASTNQTSMYLCASRSGQGGEKLFFGSGTQLSVL.

This clone came up once. The gene calls are TRBV6-1 and TRBJ1-3; D gene uncertain. From germline, CDR1 is MNHNS and CDR2 SASEGT. Trimming stripped 3 bases from V and 0 bases from J, with 12 bases between. The CDR3 totals 16 residues. The CDR3: CASSEVGEFSGNTIYF. CDR3 nucleotide sequence: TGTGCCAGCAGTGAGGTTGGGGAGTTCTCTGGAAACACCATATATTTT.

This clone was counted a single time. This chain connects TRBV6-5 to TRBJ2-5; D might be TRBD2 (5 bases). Germline lookup yields CDR1 MNHEY and CDR2 SVGAGI. Trimming stripped 6 bases from V and 5 bases from J, with 16 bases between. This CDR3 contains 14 residues. CDR3 loop: CASRMGVEKETQYF. DNA for the CDR3: TGTGCCAGCAGGATGGGAGTAGAGAAGGAGACCCAGTACTTC.

This clone has just a few counts. This chain uses TRBV6-4 with TRBJ2-3; TRBD2 might be the D (6 bases). The CDR3 runs to 15 residues. Germline-derived CDR1 and CDR2 are MRHNA and SNTAGT. Trimming pared 2 bases from V and 1 base from J, leaving 10 bases between. The CDR3 sequence: CASSDGRGGTDTQYF. CDR3 sequence (DNA): TGTGCCAGCAGTGACGGGCGGGGAGGCACAGATACGCAGTATTTT.

The genes are TRBV6-2 or TRBV6-3 and TRBJ2-7, with D possibly TRBD2 on 5 matching bases. Germline-derived CDR1 and CDR2 are MNHEY and SVGEGT. Trimming cost V 0 bases and J 3 bases, with 9 bases left between them. This CDR3 is built from 14 residues. DNA of the CDR3: TGTGCCAGCAGTTACTCGAGGACTGTCTACGAGCAGTACTTC. This gives the protein CASSYSRTVYEQYF.

The chain has TRBV28 and TRBJ2-3; 7 bases line up with TRBD2. The CDR3 totals 15 residues. The V gene end was trimmed by 2 bases and the J gene end by 2 bases; junction bases not matched to a gene: 4. Germline V gene lookup returns CDR1 MDHEN and CDR2 SYDVKM. Here the CDR3 DNA reads TGTGCCAGCAGTTTAGCTAGCGGAACCACAGATACGCAGTATTTT. Its protein is CASSLASGTTDTQYF.

This clone was recorded a few times. V usage is TRBV4-2 and J usage is TRBJ1-4; D gene unclear. Trimming removed 0 bases from V and 5 bases from J, with 13 bases in between. The CDR3 runs 16 residues. Germline CDR1 and CDR2: LGHNA and YNFKEQ. The CDR3 coding sequence is TGTGCCAGCAGCCAAGATAGAGGAGCCGGGAATGAAAAACTGTTTTTT. It specifies CASSQDRGAGNEKLFF.

J is TRBJ1-2 and V is TRBV18; D may be TRBD1 (5 bases). CDR3 length: 15 amino acids. Germline V gene lookup returns CDR1 KGHSH and CDR2 LQKENI. V was trimmed by 2 bases and J by 7 bases, leaving 17 bases between them. This CDR3 is CASSPERGTFGGYTF. The CDR3 region has the DNA TGTGCCAGCTCACCAGAGCGGGGGACCTTCGGTGGCTACACCTTC.

The CDR3 bases are TGTGCCAGCTCACCATGGAGTTACTCCTACGAGCAGTACTTC. As protein: CASSPWSYSYEQYF. The chain uses TRBV18 and TRBJ2-7, with D hard to call. The ends were cut back, 2 bases at V and 0 bases at J, with 8 bases in the middle. Looked up from germline, CDR1 is KGHSH and CDR2 is LQKENI. The CDR3 is 14 amino acids.

V gene TRBV27 combines with J gene TRBJ1-2; TRBD1 matches 7 bases. Germline CDR1 is MNHEY and CDR2 is SMNVEV (reference sequence). This CDR3 spans 16 amino acids. V lost 3 bases to trimming and J lost 3 bases; unmatched junction nucleotides: 10. CDR3 sequence (DNA): TGTGCCAGCAGTTTTCACGGACAGGAAAGTTACTATGGCTACACCTTC. It encodes CASSFHGQESYYGYTF.

The CDR3 spells CASSSVPIAVVTDTQYF. In nucleotides, the CDR3 is TGTGCCAGCAGTTCTGTACCTATAGCGGTAGTCACAGATACGCAGTATTTT. The rearrangement uses TRBV27 and TRBJ2-3; tentative D call: TRBD2 (6 bases). V lost 4 bases and J lost 2, with 19 bases in between. The CDR3 is 17 amino acids. Per germline, CDR1 MNHEY and CDR2 SMNVEV (reference sequence).

The rearrangement joins TRBV10-2 to TRBJ2-7; TRBD1 might be the D (6 bases). The CDR3 totals 15 residues. V lost 6 bases to trimming and J lost 5 bases, with 20 bases between them. CDR1 is WSHSY, CDR2 SAAADI, per germline. CDR3 residues: CASRFDRSQTDEQYF. CDR3 nucleotides: TGCGCCAGCAGATTTGACAGGAGTCAGACCGACGAGCAGTACTTC.

This chain joins TRBV6-2 or TRBV6-3 and TRBJ2-7; 10 bases map to TRBD1. The CDR3 sequence is 15 residues long. The ends lost 4 bases at V and 6 bases at J; junction bases unmatched: 9. The germline CDR1 and CDR2 sequences are MNHEY and SVGEGT. The CDR3 loop reads CASSWSGQGFSEQYF. In DNA form, the CDR3 reads TGTGCCAGCAGTTGGTCGGGACAGGGGTTCAGCGAGCAGTACTTC.

In DNA form, the CDR3 reads TGCGCCAGCAGCTTGGAGGGCAGGGTGAACGAGCAGTACTTC. This encodes CASSLEGRVNEQYF. This rearrangement joins TRBV5-1 to TRBJ2-7; D is perhaps TRBD1 (5 bases). This CDR3 region has 14 residues. Trimming removed 0 bases at V and 5 bases at J, with 12 bases between. The germline CDR1 and CDR2 sequences are SGHRS and YFSETQ.

The chain employs TRBV28 and TRBJ2-7, with 8 positions matching TRBD2. After removal of 4 bases from V and 2 bases from J, the junction contained 10 bases not matched to a gene. Looked up from germline, CDR1 is MDHEN and CDR2 is SYDVKM. This CDR3 is built from 16 residues. The CDR3 is CASSSHREGTTYEQYF. In DNA form, the CDR3 reads TGTGCCAGCAGTTCCCATCGGGAGGGGACTACCTACGAGCAGTACTTC.

V and J are TRBV7-2 and TRBJ1-3, with D possibly being TRBD1 (6 bases). The CDR3 runs 12 residues. CDR1 is SGHTA, CDR2 FQGNSA, per germline. V lost 4 bases to trimming and J lost 9 bases, with 10 bases between them. CDR3 in DNA: TGTGCCAGCAGCTCGGGGGGGGCCACCATATATTTT. The encoded protein is CASSSGGATIYF.

The chain links TRBV30 to TRBJ2-1; 10 nucleotides match TRBD2. V lost 0 bases and J lost 7; bases outside the gene matches: 9. Germline V gene data show CDR1 as GTSNPN and CDR2 as SVGIG (reference sequence). The CDR3 is made up of 16 amino acids. The chain's CDR3 is CAWSVPIAGGLNEQFF. The CDR3 nucleotides are TGTGCCTGGAGTGTACCGATAGCGGGAGGTTTGAATGAGCAGTTCTTC.